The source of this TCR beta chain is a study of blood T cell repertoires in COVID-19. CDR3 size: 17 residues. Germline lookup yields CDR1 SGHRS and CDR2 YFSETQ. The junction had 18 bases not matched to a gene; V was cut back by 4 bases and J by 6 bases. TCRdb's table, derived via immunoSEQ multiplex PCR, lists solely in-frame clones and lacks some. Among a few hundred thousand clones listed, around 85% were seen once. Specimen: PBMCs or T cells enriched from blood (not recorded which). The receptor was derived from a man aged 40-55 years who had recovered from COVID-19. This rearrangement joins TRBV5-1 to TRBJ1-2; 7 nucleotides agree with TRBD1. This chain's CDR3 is CASSPGRGGNWVDGYTF. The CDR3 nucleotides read TGCGCCAGCAGCCCCGGGAGAGGGGGCAACTGGGTGGATGGCTACACCTTC.